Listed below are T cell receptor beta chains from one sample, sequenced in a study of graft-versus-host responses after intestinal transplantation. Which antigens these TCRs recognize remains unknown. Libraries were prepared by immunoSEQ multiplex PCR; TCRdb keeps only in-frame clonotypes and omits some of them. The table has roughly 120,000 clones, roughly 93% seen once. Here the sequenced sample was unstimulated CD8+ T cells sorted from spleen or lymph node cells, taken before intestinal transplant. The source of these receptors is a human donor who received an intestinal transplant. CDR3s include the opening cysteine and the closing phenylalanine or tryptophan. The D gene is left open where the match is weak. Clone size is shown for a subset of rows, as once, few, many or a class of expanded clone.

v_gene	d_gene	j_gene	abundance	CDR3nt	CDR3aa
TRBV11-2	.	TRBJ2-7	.	TGTGCCAGCAGCTTAGGGGGGAGATCCTACGAGCAGTACTTC	CASSLGGRSYEQYF
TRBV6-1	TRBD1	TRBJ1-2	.	TGTGCCAGCAGTGAAGGACGTTCAGGGGGCATAGTGGGCTACACCTTC	CASSEGRSGGIVGYTF
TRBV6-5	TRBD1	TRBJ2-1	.	TGTGCCAGCAGTATCCCGGGACAGGGGGGCAATGAGCAGTTCTTC	CASSIPGQGGNEQFF
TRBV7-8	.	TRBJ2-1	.	TGTGCCAGCAGGGATTCCGGGACAATTTACAATGAGCAGTTCTTC	CASRDSGTIYNEQFF
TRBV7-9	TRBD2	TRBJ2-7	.	TGTGCCAGCAGCTCACGGTTGGCGGTAGCGGGAGGCCACGAGCAGTACTTC	CASSSRLAVAGGHEQYF
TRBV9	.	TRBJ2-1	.	TGTGCCAGCAGCGTGGGGAGCTCCTACAATGAGCAGTTCTTC	CASSVGSSYNEQFF
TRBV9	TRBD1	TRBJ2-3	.	TGTGCCAGCAGCTTCCGGGACAGAGACACAGATACGCAGTATTTT	CASSFRDRDTDTQYF
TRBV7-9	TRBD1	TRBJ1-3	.	TGTGCCAGCGGCGGACGCGGGACAGCAAAAGACAAAGGAAACACCATATATTTT	CASGGRGTAKDKGNTIYF
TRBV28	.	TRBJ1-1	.	TGTGCCAGCAGTCCCGTAGGGGGGAAACCTGAAGCTTTCTTT	CASSPVGGKPEAFF
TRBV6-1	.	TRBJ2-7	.	TGTGCCAGCATCTTCTATGCCGGCAGGGATAGCGAGCAGTACTTC	CASIFYAGRDSEQYF
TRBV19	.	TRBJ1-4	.	TGTGCCAGTAGTATCGGGGCAGCTACAACTAATGAAAAACTGTTTTTT	CASSIGAATTNEKLFF
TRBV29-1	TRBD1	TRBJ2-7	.	TGCAGCGTTGAAGATGCAACAGGGGGAAGCTACGAGCAGTACTTC	CSVEDATGGSYEQYF
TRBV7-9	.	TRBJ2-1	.	TGTGCCAGCAGCTTCCAGGATGAGCAGTTCTTC	CASSFQDEQFF
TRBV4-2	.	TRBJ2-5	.	TGTGCCAGCAGCCAAGAAGGATTAGGGGAGACCCAGTACTTC	CASSQEGLGETQYF
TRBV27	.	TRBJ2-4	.	TGTGCCAGCAGTTTAGGGGGGATGGGAAACATTCAGTACTTC	CASSLGGMGNIQYF
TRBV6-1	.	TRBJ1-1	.	TGTGCCAGCAGTGAAGGTATCGGGGCCGCCGTAATGAACACTGAAGCTTTCTTT	CASSEGIGAAVMNTEAFF
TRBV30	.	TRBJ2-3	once	TGTGCCTGGAGTGTACCCTCTAGCACAGATACGCAGTATTTT	CAWSVPSSTDTQYF
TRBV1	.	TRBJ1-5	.	TGCACCAGCAGCCAAGATCCCATCAGGAATAGCAATCAGCCCCAGCATTTT	CTSSQDPIRNSNQPQHF
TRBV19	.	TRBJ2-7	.	TGTGCCAGTAGTATGGGACCCTTCCCCAACGAGCAGTACTTC	CASSMGPFPNEQYF
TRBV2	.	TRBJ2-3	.	TGTGCCAGCAATCGGGACTCCTCTAGCACAGATACGCAGTATTTT	CASNRDSSSTDTQYF
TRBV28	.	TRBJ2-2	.	TGTGCCAGCAATGGACGCGGGTTGAACACCGGGGAGCTGTTTTTT	CASNGRGLNTGELFF
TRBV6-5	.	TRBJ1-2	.	TGTGCCACCGGGGGGGGGCAAATCTATGGCTACACCTTC	CATGGGQIYGYTF
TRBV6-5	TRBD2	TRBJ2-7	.	TGTGCCAGCCGGGGGGGCTACGAGCAGTACTTC	CASRGGYEQYF
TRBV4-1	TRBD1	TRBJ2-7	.	TGCGCCAGCAGCCGACCGGGACAGGGTTCCTACGAGCAGTACTTC	CASSRPGQGSYEQYF
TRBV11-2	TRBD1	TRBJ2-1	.	TGTGCCAGCAGCTTAGCCACAGGGGGCCTCTACAATGAGCAGTTCTTC	CASSLATGGLYNEQFF
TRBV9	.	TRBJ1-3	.	TGTGCCAGCAGCGTAGAAAGAAGGGGAAACACCATATATTTT	CASSVERRGNTIYF
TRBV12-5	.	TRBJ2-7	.	TGTACGAGGAGTGGGCAGTACTTC	CTRSGQYF
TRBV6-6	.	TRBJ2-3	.	TGTGCCAGCAGTCCCGCGGGGTCCACAGATACGCAGTATTTT	CASSPAGSTDTQYF
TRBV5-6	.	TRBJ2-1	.	TGTGCCAGCAGCTTCTCCCAGGGAACTTACAATGAGCAGTTCTTC	CASSFSQGTYNEQFF